These 9 T cell receptor beta chains originate from one sample sequenced in a study of response to subunit inactivated influenza vaccine. MiXCR was run by TCRdb on the RT-PCR reads, yielding one entry per CDR3 protein. The repertoire consists of 530,000 or so distinct CDR3 sequences, with approximately 12% occurring once and the leading ten covering 10% to 13%. The specimen was PBMCs from blood, collected on the day of vaccination. These receptors all stem from a middle-aged man who received an inactivated influenza vaccine.

The chain couples TRBV6-5 to TRBJ2-6, with 13 bases that match TRBD2. With V trimmed by 4 bases and J by 0 bases, 3 bases remained unmatched. This CDR3 is 18 amino acids long. Germline CDR1 and CDR2: MNHEY and SVGAGI. Here the CDR3 reads CASSSGLAGLSGANVLTF. The CDR3, as DNA: TGTGCCAGCAGTTCGGGACTAGCGGGGCTCTCTGGGGCCAACGTCCTGACTTTC.

This clonotype was observed a handful of times. The V and J genes are TRBV29-1 and TRBJ2-3; tentatively, D is TRBD2 (6 bases). The germline V and J ends were trimmed by 1 base and 0 bases, with 14 bases remaining between them. The CDR3 sequence is 16 residues long. Germline V CDR1 and CDR2: SQVTM, ANQGSEA. The CDR3 here is CSVEGAAGTSTDTQYF. In nucleotides, the CDR3 is TGCAGCGTTGAAGGGGCCGCGGGGACTAGCACAGATACGCAGTATTTT.

Only a few counts were recorded for this clonotype. The chain has TRBV10-3 and TRBJ2-3, with D perhaps matching TRBD1 or TRBD2 (5 bases each). CDR3 length equals 15 residues. Per the germline V gene, CDR1 is ENHRY and CDR2 is SYGVKD. Trimming took off 3 bases at V and 1 base at J, with 11 bases between the two ends. CDR3 DNA: TGTGCCATCAGTGACATCCGGGACGGCACAGATACGCAGTATTTT. Encoded protein: CAISDIRDGTDTQYF.

The chain couples TRBV18 to TRBJ2-2; 9 positions agree with TRBD1. The V gene end was trimmed by 3 bases and the J gene end by 5 bases; junction bases not matched to a gene: 13. This CDR3 contains 18 residues. Germline V gene lookup returns CDR1 KGHSH and CDR2 LQKENI. CDR3 sequence reads: CASSPLPLTGGRTGELFF. The CDR3 DNA is TGTGCCAGCTCACCTCTCCCCTTGACAGGGGGAAGGACCGGGGAGCTGTTTTTT.

Here the CDR3 reads CASSGEGLNTEAFF. The CDR3 coding sequence is TGTGCCAGCAGTGGGGAGGGACTGAACACTGAAGCTTTCTTT. The rearrangement joins TRBV2 to TRBJ1-1, with D possibly matching TRBD1 (5 bases). The CDR3 totals 14 residues. V gave up 4 bases and J gave up 0 bases, with 9 bases separating them. CDR1 and CDR2 (germline): SNHLY, FYNNEI. Using reference TRBV2 and TRBJ1-1 for the parts outside the CDR3, the full variable domain is EPEVTQTPSHQVTQMGQEVILRCVPISNHLYFYWYRQILGQKVEFLVSFYNNEISEKSEIFDDQFSVERPDGSNFTLKIRSTKLEDSAMYFCASSGEGLNTEAFFGQGTRLTVV.

The gene calls are TRBV14 and TRBJ2-7, with 9 bases identical to TRBD2. After removal of 5 bases from V and 5 bases from J, the junction contained 7 bases not matched to a gene. The CDR3 length is 14 residues. CDR1 and CDR2 (germline): SGHDN, FVKESK. For the CDR3, the DNA is TGTGCCAGCAGCACCCAGCGGGAGGCCAACGAGCAGTACTTC. It specifies CASSTQREANEQYF.

The rearrangement joins TRBV6-2 or TRBV6-3 to TRBJ2-7; D is uncertain. Germline CDR1 is MNHEY and CDR2 is SVGEGT. This CDR3 has 14 amino acids. With 6 bases removed from V and 0 bases from J, the gap between germline ends came to 12 bases. CDR3 loop: CASSRLLSSYEQYF. The CDR3 DNA is TGTGCCAGCAGCCGACTGCTGAGCTCCTACGAGCAGTACTTC.

J is TRBJ1-2 and V is TRBV12-3 or TRBV12-4; a weak D match, TRBD1 (6 bases). The CDR3 length is 14 residues. The germline V and J ends were trimmed by 5 bases and 7 bases, with 17 bases remaining between them. CDR3: CASSPPNRVAGYTF. The CDR3 coding sequence is TGTGCCAGCAGTCCCCCGAACAGGGTCGCTGGCTACACCTTC.

The chain couples TRBV5-1 to TRBJ2-4; the D is unclear. The CDR3 is made up of 9 amino acids. Germline V lookup: CDR1 SGHRS, CDR2 YFSETQ. V gave up 5 bases and J gave up 16 bases, with 10 bases separating them. The CDR3: CASRTDQYF. DNA of the CDR3: TGCGCCAGCAGGACGGACCAATACTTC.